These 15 T cell receptor beta chains came from one sample sequenced in a study of blood T cell repertoires in COVID-19. Assay: immunoSEQ multiplex PCR; the TCRdb copy retains only in-frame clones and omits some. This sample has some 73,000 clones, with roughly 80% found just once. Input material: peripheral blood. The receptors stem from a man aged 60 to 75 with acute or convalescent COVID-19.

By share, this clone counts as medium-sized. This sequence joins TRBV10-1 and TRBJ1-3; unclear D gene. This CDR3 is built from 13 residues. Germline V gene sequence: CDR1 WNHNN, CDR2 SYGVQD (reference sequence). Trimming removed 11 bases from V and 6 bases from J, with 17 bases in between. The CDR3 DNA reads TGCGCCCATTCGTGGGAGAATCCAAACACCATATATTTT. Residues: CAHSWENPNTIYF.

The DNA of the CDR3 is TGTGCCAGCAGCTTTAATTGGGCCGTGGTGAGTCGTGACAATGAGCAGTTCTTC. It specifies CASSFNWAVVSRDNEQFF. This sequence joins TRBV13 and TRBJ2-1; no clear D gene. The V end was cut by 3 bases, the J end by 5 bases, with 23 bases between. The CDR3 consists of 18 residues. Per germline, CDR1 PRHDT and CDR2 FYEKMQ (reference sequence).

This clone has only a few counts. This rearrangement joins TRBV24-1 to TRBJ1-5; tentative D call: TRBD1 (6 bases). This CDR3 comprises 13 residues. Germline V lookup: CDR1 KGHDR, CDR2 SFDVKD. V was clipped by 7 bases and J by 8 bases, with 14 bases between them. The CDR3 coding sequence is TGTGCCACCAGCGGAACAGGGTACGAGCCCCAGCATTTT. It is translated as CATSGTGYEPQHF.

A few counts support this clone. V and J are TRBV15 and TRBJ2-3, with D possibly being TRBD1 (5 bases). The CDR3 contains 14 residues. CDR1 and CDR2 from the germline V gene are LNHNV and YYDKDF (reference sequence). Trimming stripped 7 bases from V and 0 bases from J, with 11 bases between. The CDR3: CATNSDTSTDTQYF. The CDR3, as DNA: TGTGCCACCAATTCGGACACCAGCACAGATACGCAGTATTTT.

This clone was counted only a few times. CDR3: CSASGTGYEQYF. CDR3 nucleotide sequence: TGCAGTGCTAGTGGGACAGGCTACGAGCAGTACTTC. The chain is built from TRBV20-1 and TRBJ2-7; 8 bases match TRBD1. There are 12 residues in the CDR3. The trim removed 3 bases at V and 3 bases at J, leaving 1 base unmatched. Germline V gives CDR1 DFQATT, CDR2 SNEGSKA (reference sequence).

This chain joins TRBV19 and TRBJ2-5; TRBD1 matches at 8 bases. Per germline, CDR1 LNHDA and CDR2 SQIVND (reference sequence). This CDR3 is built from 14 residues. V shed 4 bases and J 4 bases; nucleotides not matched to a gene: 5. The CDR3 DNA follows: TGTGCCAGTAGTACCGGACAGGGTCGAGAGACCCAGTACTTC. Protein product: CASSTGQGRETQYF.

J is TRBJ1-2 and V is TRBV6-5; maybe TRBD1 (6 bases). Germline V gene data show CDR1 as MNHEY and CDR2 as SVGAGI. The CDR3 sequence is 13 residues long. V dropped 8 bases and J dropped 7 bases, with 17 bases sitting between them. In DNA form, the CDR3 reads TGTGCCAGCGGGAAAAGCAGGGGAACTGGCTACACCTTC. The encoded protein is CASGKSRGTGYTF.

The CDR3: CASSSRQTGNTIYF. In nucleotides, the CDR3 is TGTGCCAGCAGTTCTCGACAGACTGGAAACACCATATATTTT. The J gene is TRBJ1-3, the V gene TRBV27, with D perhaps TRBD1 (5 bases). The germline V gene has CDR1 MNHEY and CDR2 SMNVEV (reference sequence). This CDR3 is built from 14 residues. V was clipped by 4 bases and J by 2 bases, with 9 bases between them.

The rearrangement uses TRBV11-2 and TRBJ2-1, with a tentative D call TRBD2 (6 bases). The CDR3 covers 13 residues. V dropped 5 bases and J dropped 6 bases, with 11 bases sitting between them. CDR1 SGHAT and CDR2 FQNNGV come from the germline V gene. CDR3 sequence reads: CASSLGTLNEQFF. CDR3 bases: TGTGCCAGCAGCCTCGGGACTCTCAATGAGCAGTTCTTC.

The chain joins TRBV12-3 or TRBV12-4 to TRBJ1-1; possibly TRBD1 for D (6 bases). V gave up 7 bases and J gave up 1 base, with 10 bases separating them. The CDR3 spans 13 residues. The CDR3, as DNA: TGTGCCAGCATTCTGACAGGGAACACTGAAGCTTTCTTT. Protein sequence: CASILTGNTEAFF.

The gene calls are TRBV4-1 and TRBJ2-2; D is possibly TRBD2 (7 bases). V lost 1 base and J 5 bases, leaving 14 bases between the germline ends. This CDR3 spans 16 amino acids. The germline V gene encodes CDR1 MGHRA and CDR2 YSYEKL. CDR3 in DNA: TGCGCCAGCAGCCAAGCTGAACAGGGAGGGACCGGGGAGCTGTTTTTT. Its protein is CASSQAEQGGTGELFF.

The genes are TRBV24-1 and TRBJ2-1; tentative D call: TRBD2 (5 bases). The CDR3 extends over 15 amino acids. Germline lookup yields CDR1 KGHDR and CDR2 SFDVKD. The V and J ends lost 10 bases and 4 bases respectively, with 19 bases between them. The CDR3 sequence is CATSQVREKYNEQFF. The DNA of the CDR3 is TGTGCCACGAGTCAAGTAAGGGAGAAATACAATGAGCAGTTCTTC.

V and J are TRBV5-4 and TRBJ2-6; the D is unclear. The ends were cut back, 4 bases at V and 4 bases at J, with 12 bases in the middle. The CDR3 is made up of 15 amino acids. Germline V gene sequence: CDR1 SGHNT, CDR2 YYREEE (reference sequence). CDR3 nucleotide sequence: TGTGCCAGCAGCACTCAGGTTCTGGGGGCCAACGTCCTGACTTTC. Translating it yields CASSTQVLGANVLTF.

The chain is built from TRBV7-8 and TRBJ2-4; possible D gene TRBD1, 6 bases. The CDR3 spans 13 residues. Per the germline V gene, CDR1 is SGHVS and CDR2 is FQNEAQ. The ends were cut back, 1 base at V and 5 bases at J, with 6 bases in the middle. This CDR3 is CASSLGGQNIQYF. The CDR3 DNA is TGTGCCAGCAGCTTAGGGGGGCAAAACATTCAGTACTTC.

The V gene is TRBV5-1, the J gene TRBJ2-5, with D possibly being TRBD2 (5 bases). The germline V and J ends were trimmed by 3 bases and 2 bases, with 8 bases remaining between them. Germline V gives CDR1 SGHRS, CDR2 YFSETQ. The CDR3 consists of 13 residues. The CDR3 coding sequence is TGCGCCAGCAGCTGGTGGACTCAAGAGACCCAGTACTTC. This sequence encodes CASSWWTQETQYF.